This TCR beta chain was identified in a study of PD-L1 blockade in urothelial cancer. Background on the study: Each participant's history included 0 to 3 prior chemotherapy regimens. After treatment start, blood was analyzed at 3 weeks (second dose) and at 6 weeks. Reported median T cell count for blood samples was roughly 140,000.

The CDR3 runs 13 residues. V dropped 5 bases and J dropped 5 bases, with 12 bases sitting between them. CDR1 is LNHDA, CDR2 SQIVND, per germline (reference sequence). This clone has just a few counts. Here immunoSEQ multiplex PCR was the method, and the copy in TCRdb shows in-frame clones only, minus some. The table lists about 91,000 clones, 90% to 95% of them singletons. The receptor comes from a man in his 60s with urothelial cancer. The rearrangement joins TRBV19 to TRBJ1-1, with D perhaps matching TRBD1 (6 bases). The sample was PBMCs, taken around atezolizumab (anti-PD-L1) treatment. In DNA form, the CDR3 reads TGTGCCAGTAGTCTCCGGGACACTACTGAAGCTTTCTTT. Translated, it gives CASSLRDTTEAFF.